This TCR beta chain was sequenced in a study of beta chain features in type 1 diabetes. For the study at large: Age, gender and cell yields were alike across patients and healthy donors. Study-wide findings and caveats: All four CD4+ subsets of Type 1 diabetes patients contained TCRB CDR3s that were moderately but significantly shorter.

The CDR3 totals 14 residues. The germline gives CDR1 LNHDA, CDR2 SQIVND (reference sequence). V lost 4 bases to trimming and J lost 4 bases; unmatched junction nucleotides: 5. In regard to this clone: Its antigen is currently unknown.

Expressed TCRB transcripts were sequenced because the isolated RNA had all been reverse transcribed beforehand. Each sample of naive, central memory or regulatory T cells had, on average, roughly 3.4 million reads. Profiling relied on immunoSEQ multiplex PCR, and the TCRdb table lists in-frame clones only, not all of them. The table has about 700,000 clones, around 15% seen once. Sequences were obtained from naive CD4+ T cells from blood. This sequence originates from a man between 18 and 35 years old with type 1 diabetes. The V and J genes are TRBV19 and TRBJ1-2, with 8 bases fitting TRBD1. CDR3 amino acids: CASSTPGQAYGYTF. Written as DNA, the CDR3 is TGTGCCAGTAGTACCCCGGGACAGGCCTATGGCTACACCTTC.